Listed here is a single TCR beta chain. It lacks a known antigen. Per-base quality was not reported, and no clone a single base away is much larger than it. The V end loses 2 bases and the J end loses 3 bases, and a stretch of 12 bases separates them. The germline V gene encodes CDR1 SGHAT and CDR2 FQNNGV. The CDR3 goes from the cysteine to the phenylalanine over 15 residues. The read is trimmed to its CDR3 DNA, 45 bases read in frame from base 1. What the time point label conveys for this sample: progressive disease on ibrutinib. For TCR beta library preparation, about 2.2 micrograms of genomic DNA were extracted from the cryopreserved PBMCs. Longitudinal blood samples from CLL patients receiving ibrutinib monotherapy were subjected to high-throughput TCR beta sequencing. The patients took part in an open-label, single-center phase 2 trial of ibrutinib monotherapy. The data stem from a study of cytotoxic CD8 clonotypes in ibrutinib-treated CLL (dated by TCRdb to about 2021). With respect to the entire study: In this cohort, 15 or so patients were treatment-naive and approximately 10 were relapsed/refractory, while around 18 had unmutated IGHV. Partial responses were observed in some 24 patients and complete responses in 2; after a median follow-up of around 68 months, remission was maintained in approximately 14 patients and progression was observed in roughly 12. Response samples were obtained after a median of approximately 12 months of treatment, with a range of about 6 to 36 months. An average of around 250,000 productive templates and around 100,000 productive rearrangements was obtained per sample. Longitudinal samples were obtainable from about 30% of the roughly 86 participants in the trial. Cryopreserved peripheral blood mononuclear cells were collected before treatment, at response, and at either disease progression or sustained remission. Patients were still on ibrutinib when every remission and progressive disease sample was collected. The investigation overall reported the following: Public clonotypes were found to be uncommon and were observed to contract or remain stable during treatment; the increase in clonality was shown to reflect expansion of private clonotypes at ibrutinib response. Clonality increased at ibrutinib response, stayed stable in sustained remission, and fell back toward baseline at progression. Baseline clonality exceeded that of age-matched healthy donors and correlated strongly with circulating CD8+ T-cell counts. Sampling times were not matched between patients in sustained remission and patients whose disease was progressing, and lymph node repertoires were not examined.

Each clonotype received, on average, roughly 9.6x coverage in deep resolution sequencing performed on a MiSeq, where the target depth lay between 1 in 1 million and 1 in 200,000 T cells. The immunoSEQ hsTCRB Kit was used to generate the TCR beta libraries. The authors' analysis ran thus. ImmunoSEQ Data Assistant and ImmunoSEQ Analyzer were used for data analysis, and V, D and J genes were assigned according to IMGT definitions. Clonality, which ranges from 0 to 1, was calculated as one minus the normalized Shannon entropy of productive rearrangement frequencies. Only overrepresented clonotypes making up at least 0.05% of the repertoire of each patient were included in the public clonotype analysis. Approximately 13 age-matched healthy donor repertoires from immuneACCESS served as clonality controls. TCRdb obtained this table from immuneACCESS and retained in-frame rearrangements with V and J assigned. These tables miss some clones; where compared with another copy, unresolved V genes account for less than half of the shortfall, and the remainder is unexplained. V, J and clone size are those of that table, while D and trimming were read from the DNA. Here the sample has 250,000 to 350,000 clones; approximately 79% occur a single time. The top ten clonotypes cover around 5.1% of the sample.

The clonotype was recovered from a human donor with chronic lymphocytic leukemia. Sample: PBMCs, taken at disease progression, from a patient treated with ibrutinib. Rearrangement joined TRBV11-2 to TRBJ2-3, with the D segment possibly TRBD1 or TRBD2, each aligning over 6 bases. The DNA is TGTGCCAGCAGCTTAAGGGGGGACGGAACAGATACGCAGTATTTT. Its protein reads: CASSLRGDGTDTQYF.